The 19 T cell receptor beta chains in this list originate from one sample, sequenced in a study of CD8+ T cells in alopecia areata. RNA was extracted and reverse transcribed into cDNA as the sequencing template. Profiled with immunoSEQ multiplex PCR; TCRdb holds only in-frame clones, not every one. The data show 130,000 to 150,000 clones, about nine tenths seen once. The starting material was CD8+ T cells sorted from blood, obtained at week 0. These receptors all stem from a human donor with alopecia areata.

Concerning this clone: The junction differs from germline at one of its ends, possibly a read error. The V and J genes are TRBV7-7 and TRBJ2-7; D call uncertain. Germline CDR1 SSHAT, CDR2 FNYEAQ (reference sequence). This CDR3 spans 12 amino acids. Here the CDR3 reads CASSLVGYEQYF. The CDR3 nucleotides read TGTGCTAGCAGCTTAGTTGGCTACGAGCAGTACTTC. The variable domain in full, completed from reference TRBV7-7 and TRBJ2-7, reads GAGVSQSPRYKVTKRGQDVTLRCDPISSHATLYWYQQALGQGPEFLTYFNYEAQPDKSGLPSDRFSAERPEGSISTLTIQRTEQRDSAMYRCASSLVGYEQYFGPGTRLTVT.

The chain links TRBV4-1 to TRBJ2-1; D is possibly TRBD1 (6 bases). Trimming stripped 11 bases from V and 0 bases from J, with 17 bases between. CDR1 is MGHRA, CDR2 YSYEKL, per germline. The CDR3 is 15 amino acids. The CDR3 DNA reads TGCGCCTCAACCAGGGGACCCAGCTCCTACAATGAGCAGTTCTTC. Protein: CASTRGPSSYNEQFF.

A single count supports this clone. The chain couples TRBV29-1 to TRBJ2-3; 10 positions agree with TRBD2. The germline V gene has CDR1 SQVTM and CDR2 ANQGSEA. V was pared by 6 bases and J by 3 bases, with 6 bases of the junction left unmatched. The CDR3 is 14 amino acids. The CDR3 here is CSVESGGATDTQYF. CDR3 bases: TGCAGCGTAGAAAGCGGGGGGGCGACAGATACGCAGTATTTT.

This clone has more than one count but fewer than ten. This chain joins TRBV7-6 and TRBJ2-7; no clear D. The length of the CDR3 is 12 residues. V was pared by 1 base and J by 6 bases, with 7 bases between. Looked up from germline, CDR1 is SGHVS and CDR2 is FNYEAQ. The CDR3 nucleotides read TGTGCCAGCAGCTTAGAGGTCGGCGAGCAGTACTTC. Protein: CASSLEVGEQYF.

The gene calls are TRBV29-1 and TRBJ2-7, with D possibly being TRBD1 (5 bases). V lost 6 bases, J lost 6 bases, and 15 bases lay in between. This CDR3 spans 12 amino acids. Germline CDR1 is SQVTM and CDR2 is ANQGSEA. CDR3 protein: CSVRQGLSEQYF. In DNA form, the CDR3 reads TGCAGCGTACGGCAGGGTCTCTCCGAGCAGTACTTC.

The chain combines TRBV15 with TRBJ2-3, with D perhaps matching TRBD2 (5 bases). Germline V gene data show CDR1 as LNHNV and CDR2 as YYDKDF (reference sequence). This CDR3 contains 15 residues. Trimming cost V 1 base and J 0 bases, with 8 bases left between them. CDR3 nucleotide sequence: TGTGCCACCAGCAGAGGAGGGTCGAGCACAGATACGCAGTATTTT. This encodes CATSRGGSSTDTQYF. Supplemented by reference TRBV15 and TRBJ2-3, the full variable domain reads DAMVIQNPRYQVTQFGKPVTLSCSQTLNHNVMYWYQQKSSQAPKLLFHYYDKDFNNEADTPDNFQSRRPNTSFCFLDIRSPGLGDTAMYLCATSRGGSSTDTQYFGPGTRLTVL.

The gene calls are TRBV28 and TRBJ1-5, with 7 bases fitting TRBD1. This CDR3 spans 16 amino acids. J lost 1 base, V lost 2 bases, and 5 bases had no gene match. Germline CDR1 and CDR2: MDHEN and SYDVKM. The CDR3 DNA reads TGTGCCAGCAGTTTAACACAGGGGAAAAGCAATCAGCCCCAGCATTTT. Translating it yields CASSLTQGKSNQPQHF.

The V call is TRBV19, the J call TRBJ1-5, with D tentatively TRBD1 (5 bases). The length of the CDR3 is 15 residues. The V end lost 8 bases, the J end lost 6 bases, and 20 bases lay between the germline ends. Germline CDR1 is LNHDA and CDR2 is SQIVND (reference sequence). CDR3 nucleotide sequence: TGTGCCAGTGGGGTCCCTGGAGGGGAAAGTCAGCCCCAGCATTTT. This gives the protein CASGVPGGESQPQHF. The entire variable domain, with the rest obtained from reference TRBV19 and TRBJ1-5, is as follows: DGGITQSPKYLFRKEGQNVTLSCEQNLNHDAMYWYRQDPGQGLRLIYYSQIVNDFQKGDIAEGYSVSREKKESFPLTVTSAQKNPTAFYLCASGVPGGESQPQHFGDGTRLSIL.

V gene TRBV29-1 combines with J gene TRBJ2-1, with 9 bases lining up with TRBD2. The CDR3 loop spans 14 amino acids. The V segment lost 4 bases and the J segment 8 bases; nucleotides outside the gene matches: 9. Germline loops: CDR1 SQVTM, CDR2 ANQGSEA. The CDR3 coding sequence is TGCAGCGTTGTGGGACTAGCTCCTCACCATGAGCAGTTCTTC. Protein product: CSVVGLAPHHEQFF.

In this sample, this clone turned up once. The chain joins TRBV5-1 to TRBJ2-7; D may be TRBD1 or TRBD2 (5 bases each). The CDR3 is 14 amino acids. Trimming cost V 5 bases and J 6 bases, with 18 bases left between them. The germline CDR1 and CDR2 sequences are SGHRS and YFSETQ. Written as DNA, the CDR3 is TGCGCCAGCAGACTGGCGCAGGGAGCCTCCGAGCAGTACTTC. Amino acids: CASRLAQGASEQYF.

The rearrangement links TRBV5-1 to TRBJ2-1; TRBD2 matches at 12 bases. The V gene's germline CDR1 is SGHRS and CDR2 YFSETQ. The V segment lost 8 bases and the J segment 6 bases; nucleotides outside the gene matches: 12. This CDR3 spans 16 amino acids. CDR3 nucleotide sequence: TGCGCCAGTCTTCTAGCGGGAGGGCCCAGGCCCAATGAGCAGTTCTTC. This sequence encodes CASLLAGGPRPNEQFF.

This clone appeared once. V usage is TRBV6-5 and J usage is TRBJ2-1; D unclear. Germline V gene data show CDR1 as MNHEY and CDR2 as SVGAGI. The CDR3 totals 15 residues. The germline V and J ends were trimmed by 0 bases and 3 bases, with 9 bases remaining between them. The CDR3 DNA reads as TGTGCCAGCAGTTACTCGATGCCGGACTACAATGAGCAGTTCTTC. Protein: CASSYSMPDYNEQFF.

The chain recombines TRBV5-1 with TRBJ1-2; D gene unclear. V was shortened by 1 base and J by 5 bases, with 12 bases between the two germline ends. In germline, CDR1 is SGHRS, CDR2 YFSETQ. CDR3 length: 14 residues. CDR3 loop: CASSLPGPPYGYTF. CDR3 in DNA: TGCGCCAGCAGCTTGCCAGGCCCACCTTATGGCTACACCTTC.

The chain joins TRBV7-9 to TRBJ2-7; D gene uncertain. Germline CDR1 SEHNR, CDR2 FQNEAQ (reference sequence). The CDR3 extends over 13 amino acids. V dropped 5 bases and J dropped 0 bases, with 8 bases sitting between them. The CDR3, as DNA: TGTGCCAGCAGCGGCCTGGGCTCCTACGAGCAGTACTTC. As protein: CASSGLGSYEQYF.

The chain uses TRBV6-1 and TRBJ2-2; TRBD1 or TRBD2 may be the D gene (5 bases each). The V end was cut by 1 base, the J end by 4 bases, with 7 bases between. This CDR3 comprises 14 residues. CDR1 and CDR2 from the germline V gene are MNHNS and SASEGT. CDR3: CASSEDGATGELFF. The CDR3 DNA follows: TGTGCCAGCAGTGAAGACGGGGCCACCGGGGAGCTGTTTTTT.

The J gene is TRBJ2-7, the V gene TRBV6-6; 8 bases agree with TRBD1. Germline CDR1 and CDR2: MNHNY and SVGAGI (reference sequence). This CDR3 has 15 residues. V lost 2 bases and J lost 1; bases outside the gene matches: 4. The chain's CDR3 is CASSYPGTGSYEQYF. CDR3 sequence (DNA): TGTGCCAGCAGTTACCCCGGGACAGGTTCCTACGAGCAGTACTTC.

V and J are TRBV29-1 and TRBJ2-1, with TRBD2 identical over 11 bases. The CDR3 has 15 amino acids. CDR1 is SQVTM, CDR2 ANQGSEA, per germline. J lost 2 bases, V lost 3 bases, and 3 bases had no gene match. The CDR3, as DNA: TGCAGCGTTGAGCATAGCGGGAGGGCCTACAATGAGCAGTTCTTC. Its protein is CSVEHSGRAYNEQFF.

The chain joins TRBV2 to TRBJ2-3; 12 bases map to TRBD1. The CDR3 is 16 amino acids. Germline CDR1 reads SNHLY; CDR2 reads FYNNEI. V shed 3 bases, J shed 3 bases, and the junction held 4 bases outside the gene matches. Here the CDR3 DNA reads TGTGCCAGCAGTGACCGGGACAGGGGGCAAACAGATACGCAGTATTTT. This gives the protein CASSDRDRGQTDTQYF.

The V gene is TRBV4-1, the J gene TRBJ2-7; TRBD1 aligns across 8 bases. Losses at the gene ends were 1 base for V and 5 bases for J; bases not matched to a gene: 13. The CDR3 is made up of 17 amino acids. Germline CDR1 is MGHRA and CDR2 is YSYEKL. CDR3 in DNA: TGCGCCAGCAGCCAAGTAATAGCGCGGGACAGGCCAAACGAGCAGTACTTC. This gives the protein CASSQVIARDRPNEQYF.